This T cell receptor beta chain was recovered during a study of blood T cells in healthy people across ages. Through a sample-barcoded 5' primer and a J-beta primer mix, a second PCR was run for roughly 6 to 12 cycles. Template switching added a 12-random-nucleotide identifier to every cDNA molecule. In TCRdb, the 5' RACE reads were re-called with MiXCR into one record per CDR3 protein. The sample lists 1.5 million to 2 million distinct CDR3 sequences, about 35% occurring once. Every sample yielded at least 6 million isolated PBMCs. This CDR3 has 15 residues. Germline CDR1 is SGHRS and CDR2 is YFSETQ. The V gene lost 4 bases and the J gene lost 4 bases, with 14 bases spanning the gap.

Sequencing was done on a sample of blood. The chain recombines TRBV5-1 with TRBJ2-2, with no clear D. This clonotype was sampled from a woman aged 25 to 39 in good health. The CDR3 here is CASSDLVAGTGELFF. Here the CDR3 DNA reads TGCGCCAGCAGCGACTTGGTCGCCGGCACCGGGGAGCTGTTTTTT.